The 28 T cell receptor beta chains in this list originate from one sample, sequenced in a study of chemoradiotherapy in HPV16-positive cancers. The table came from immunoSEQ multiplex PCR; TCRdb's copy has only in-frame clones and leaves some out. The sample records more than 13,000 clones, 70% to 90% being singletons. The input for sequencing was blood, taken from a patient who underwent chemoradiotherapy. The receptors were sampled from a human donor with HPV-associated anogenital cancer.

CDR3 DNA: TGTGCCAGTAACCACGGGACGGAGGCGGAGACCCAGTACTTC. This sequence encodes CASNHGTEAETQYF. The rearrangement joins TRBV19 to TRBJ2-5; tentatively, D is TRBD1 or TRBD2 (5 bases each). The CDR3 contains 14 residues. The germline gives CDR1 LNHDA, CDR2 SQIVND (reference sequence). Trimming shortened V by 7 bases and J by 5 bases, and 17 bases separated the two germline ends.

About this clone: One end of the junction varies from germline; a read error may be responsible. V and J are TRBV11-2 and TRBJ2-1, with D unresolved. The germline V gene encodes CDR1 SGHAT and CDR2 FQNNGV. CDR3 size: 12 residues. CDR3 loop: CASSTSHNEQFF. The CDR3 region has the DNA TGTGCCAGCAGCACCTCCCACAATGAGCAGTTCTTC.

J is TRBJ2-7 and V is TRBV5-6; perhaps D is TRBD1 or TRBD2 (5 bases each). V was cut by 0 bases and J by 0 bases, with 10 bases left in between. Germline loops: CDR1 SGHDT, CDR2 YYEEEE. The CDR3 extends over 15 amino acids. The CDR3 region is CASSLGDRYSYEQYF. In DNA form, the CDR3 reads TGTGCCAGCAGCTTGGGGGACCGCTACTCCTACGAGCAGTACTTC.

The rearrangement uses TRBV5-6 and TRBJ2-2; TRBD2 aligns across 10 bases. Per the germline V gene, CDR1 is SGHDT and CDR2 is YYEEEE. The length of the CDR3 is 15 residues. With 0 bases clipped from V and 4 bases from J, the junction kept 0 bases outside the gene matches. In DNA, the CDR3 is TGTGCCAGCAGCTTGGGACTAGCGGGCACCGGGGAGCTGTTTTTT. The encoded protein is CASSLGLAGTGELFF. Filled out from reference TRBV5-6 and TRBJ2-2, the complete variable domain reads DAGVTQSPTHLIKTRGQQVTLRCSPKSGHDTVSWYQQALGQGPQFIFQYYEEEERQRGNFPDRFSGHQFPNYSSELNVNALLLGDSALYLCASSLGLAGTGELFFGEGSRLTVL.

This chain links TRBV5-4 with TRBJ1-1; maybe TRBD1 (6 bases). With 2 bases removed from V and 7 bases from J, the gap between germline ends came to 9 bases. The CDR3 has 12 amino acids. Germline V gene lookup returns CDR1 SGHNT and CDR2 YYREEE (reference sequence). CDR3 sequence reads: CASSFVGGEAFF. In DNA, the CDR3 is TGTGCCAGCAGCTTCGTAGGGGGTGAAGCTTTCTTT. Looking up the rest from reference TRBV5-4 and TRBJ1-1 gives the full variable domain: ETGVTQSPTHLIKTRGQQVTLRCSSQSGHNTVSWYQQALGQGPQFIFQYYREEENGRGNFPPRFSGLQFPNYSSELNVNALELDDSALYLCASSFVGGEAFFGQGTRLTVV.

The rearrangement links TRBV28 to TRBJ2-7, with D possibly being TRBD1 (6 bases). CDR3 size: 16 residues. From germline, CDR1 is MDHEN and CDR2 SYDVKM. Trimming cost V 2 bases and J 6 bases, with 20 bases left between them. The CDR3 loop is CASSLVQGTATGEQYF. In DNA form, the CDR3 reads TGTGCCAGCAGTTTAGTCCAGGGGACCGCAACGGGCGAGCAGTACTTC.

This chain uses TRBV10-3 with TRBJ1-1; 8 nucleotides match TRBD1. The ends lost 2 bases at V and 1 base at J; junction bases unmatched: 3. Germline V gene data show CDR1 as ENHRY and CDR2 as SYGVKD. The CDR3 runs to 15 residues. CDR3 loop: CAISEPGTGNTEAFF. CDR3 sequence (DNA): TGTGCCATCAGTGAGCCCGGGACAGGGAACACTGAAGCTTTCTTT.

In DNA form, the CDR3 reads TGTGCCAGCAGGAGGAGTTGGGGGGGGAACACTGAAGCTTTCTTT. This translates into CASRRSWGGNTEAFF. The chain carries TRBV6-1 and TRBJ1-1; D possibly corresponds to TRBD1 (5 bases). Germline values: CDR1 MNHNS, CDR2 SASEGT. V lost 6 bases, J lost 1 base, and 15 bases lay in between. The CDR3 is 15 residues long.

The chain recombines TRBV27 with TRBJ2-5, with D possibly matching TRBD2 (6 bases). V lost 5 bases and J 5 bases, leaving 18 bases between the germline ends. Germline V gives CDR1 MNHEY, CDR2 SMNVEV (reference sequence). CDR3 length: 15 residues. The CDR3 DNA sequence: TGTGCCAGCAGTCGTACGGGAGTGAAAACGGAGACCCAGTACTTC. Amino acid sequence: CASSRTGVKTETQYF.

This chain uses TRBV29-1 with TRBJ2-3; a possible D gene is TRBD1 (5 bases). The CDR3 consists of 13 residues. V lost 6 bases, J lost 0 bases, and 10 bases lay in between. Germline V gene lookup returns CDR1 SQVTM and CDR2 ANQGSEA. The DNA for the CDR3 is TGCAGCGTGTCGACAGCTAGCACAGATACGCAGTATTTT. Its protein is CSVSTASTDTQYF.

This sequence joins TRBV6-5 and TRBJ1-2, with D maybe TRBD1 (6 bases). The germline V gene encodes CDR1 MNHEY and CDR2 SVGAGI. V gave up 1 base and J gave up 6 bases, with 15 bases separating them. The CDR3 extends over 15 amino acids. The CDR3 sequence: CASSYFGGVRDGYTF. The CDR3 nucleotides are TGTGCCAGCAGTTACTTTGGGGGCGTGAGGGATGGCTACACCTTC.

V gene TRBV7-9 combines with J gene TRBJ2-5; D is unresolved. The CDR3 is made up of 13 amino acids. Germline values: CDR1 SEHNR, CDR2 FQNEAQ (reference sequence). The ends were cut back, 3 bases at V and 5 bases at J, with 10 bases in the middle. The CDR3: CASSFNPGETQYF. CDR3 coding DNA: TGTGCCAGCAGCTTTAACCCTGGGGAGACCCAGTACTTC.

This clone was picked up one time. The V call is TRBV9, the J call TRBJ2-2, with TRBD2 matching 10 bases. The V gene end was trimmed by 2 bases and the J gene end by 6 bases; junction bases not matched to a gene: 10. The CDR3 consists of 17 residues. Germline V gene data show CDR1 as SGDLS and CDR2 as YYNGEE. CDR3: CASSVKGSGREAGELFF. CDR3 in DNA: TGTGCCAGCAGCGTCAAAGGGAGCGGGAGGGAGGCCGGGGAGCTGTTTTTT.

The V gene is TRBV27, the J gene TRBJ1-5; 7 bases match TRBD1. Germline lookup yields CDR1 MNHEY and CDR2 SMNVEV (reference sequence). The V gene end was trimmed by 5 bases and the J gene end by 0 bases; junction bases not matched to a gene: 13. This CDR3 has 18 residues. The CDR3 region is CASSPPAGDRHSNQPQHF. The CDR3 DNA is TGTGCCAGCAGTCCGCCGGCGGGGGACAGACATAGCAATCAGCCCCAGCATTTT.

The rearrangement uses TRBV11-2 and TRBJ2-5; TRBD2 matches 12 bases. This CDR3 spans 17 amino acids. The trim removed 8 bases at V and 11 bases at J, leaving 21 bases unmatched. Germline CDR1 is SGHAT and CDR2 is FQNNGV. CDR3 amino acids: CASLPSSGRALGEKQYF. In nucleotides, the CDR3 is TGTGCCAGCCTACCCTCTAGCGGGAGGGCCCTCGGGGAAAAACAGTACTTC.

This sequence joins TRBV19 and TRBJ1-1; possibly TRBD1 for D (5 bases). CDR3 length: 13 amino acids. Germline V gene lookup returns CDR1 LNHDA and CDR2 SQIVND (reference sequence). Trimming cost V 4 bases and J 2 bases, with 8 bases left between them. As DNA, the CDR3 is TGTGCCAGTAGTACTGGGACCAACACTGAAGCTTTCTTT. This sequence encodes CASSTGTNTEAFF.

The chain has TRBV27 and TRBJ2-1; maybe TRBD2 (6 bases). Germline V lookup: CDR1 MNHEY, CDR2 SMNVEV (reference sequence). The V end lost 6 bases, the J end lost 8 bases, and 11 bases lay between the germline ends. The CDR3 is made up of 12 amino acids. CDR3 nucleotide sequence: TGTGCCAGCAGCGGGAGTGGCTATGAGCAGTTCTTC. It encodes CASSGSGYEQFF.

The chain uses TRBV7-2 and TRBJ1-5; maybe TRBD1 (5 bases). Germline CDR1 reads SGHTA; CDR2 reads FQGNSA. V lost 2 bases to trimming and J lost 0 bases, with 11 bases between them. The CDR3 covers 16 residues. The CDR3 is CASSLWGGNSNQPQHF. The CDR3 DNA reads TGTGCCAGCAGCTTATGGGGGGGTAATAGCAATCAGCCCCAGCATTTT.

In DNA, the CDR3 is TGTGCCAGCAGCTTAGGGAACAGGGACACCGGGGAGCTGTTTTTT. Translated, it gives CASSLGNRDTGELFF. The genes are TRBV11-3 and TRBJ2-2; maybe TRBD1 (6 bases). The CDR3 has 15 amino acids. V dropped 1 base and J dropped 3 bases, with 9 bases sitting between them. Germline values: CDR1 SGHNT, CDR2 YENEEA.

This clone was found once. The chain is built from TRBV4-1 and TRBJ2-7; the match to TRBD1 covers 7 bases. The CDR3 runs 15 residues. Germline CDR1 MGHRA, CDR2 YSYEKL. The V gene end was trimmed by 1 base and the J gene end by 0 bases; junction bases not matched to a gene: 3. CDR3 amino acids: CASSQVTGTSYEQYF. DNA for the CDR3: TGCGCCAGCAGCCAAGTGACAGGGACCTCCTACGAGCAGTACTTC.

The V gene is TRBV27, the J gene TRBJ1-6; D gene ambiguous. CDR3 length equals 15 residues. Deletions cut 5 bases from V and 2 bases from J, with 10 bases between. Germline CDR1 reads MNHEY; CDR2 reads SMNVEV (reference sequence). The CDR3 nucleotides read TGTGCCAGCAGTCCTCAGAGTCCCTATAATTCACCCCTCCACTTT. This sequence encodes CASSPQSPYNSPLHF.

CDR3 DNA: TGTGCCAGCAGTTTGGCTTTGGGTAGCAATCAGCCCCAGCATTTT. It encodes CASSLALGSNQPQHF. The rearrangement uses TRBV27 and TRBJ1-5; D is undetermined. The germline V gene encodes CDR1 MNHEY and CDR2 SMNVEV (reference sequence). Trimming pared 3 bases from V and 0 bases from J, leaving 9 bases between. This CDR3 contains 15 residues.

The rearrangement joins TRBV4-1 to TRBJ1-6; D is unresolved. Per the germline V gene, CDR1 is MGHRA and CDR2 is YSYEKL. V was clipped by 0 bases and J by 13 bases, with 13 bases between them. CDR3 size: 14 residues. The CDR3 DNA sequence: TGCGCCAGCAGCCAAGAAACACAAAACCGGCCCCTCCACTTT. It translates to CASSQETQNRPLHF.

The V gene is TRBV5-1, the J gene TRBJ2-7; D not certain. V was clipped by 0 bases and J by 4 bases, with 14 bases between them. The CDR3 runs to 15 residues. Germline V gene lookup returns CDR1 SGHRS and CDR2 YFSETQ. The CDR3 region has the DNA TGCGCCAGCAGCTTGGATACGGGTTGGGCATACGAGCAGTACTTC. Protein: CASSLDTGWAYEQYF.

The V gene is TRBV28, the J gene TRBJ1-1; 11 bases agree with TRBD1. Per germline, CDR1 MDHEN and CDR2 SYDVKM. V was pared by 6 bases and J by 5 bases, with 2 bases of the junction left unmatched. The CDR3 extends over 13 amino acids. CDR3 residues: CASRGTGGTEAFF. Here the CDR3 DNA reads TGTGCCAGCAGGGGGACAGGGGGAACTGAAGCTTTCTTT.

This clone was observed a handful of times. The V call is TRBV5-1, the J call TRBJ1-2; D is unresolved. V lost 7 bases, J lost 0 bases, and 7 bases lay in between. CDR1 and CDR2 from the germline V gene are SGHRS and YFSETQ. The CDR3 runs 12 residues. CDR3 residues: CASRGANYGYTF. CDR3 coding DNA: TGCGCCAGCCGAGGAGCTAACTATGGCTACACCTTC.

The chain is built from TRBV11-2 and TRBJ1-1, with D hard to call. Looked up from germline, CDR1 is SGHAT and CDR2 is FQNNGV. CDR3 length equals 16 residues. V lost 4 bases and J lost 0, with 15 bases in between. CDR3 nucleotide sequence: TGTGCCAGCAGCTCCAGCGCCGTACAGCTGAACACTGAAGCTTTCTTT. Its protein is CASSSSAVQLNTEAFF.

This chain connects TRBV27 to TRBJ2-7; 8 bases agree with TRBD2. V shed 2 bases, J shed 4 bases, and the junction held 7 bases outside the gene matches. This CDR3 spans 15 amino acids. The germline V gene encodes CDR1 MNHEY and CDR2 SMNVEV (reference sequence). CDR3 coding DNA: TGTGCCAGCAGTTTAGGCGGCGGGAGGATGTACGAGCAGTACTTC. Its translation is CASSLGGGRMYEQYF.